Detailed here is one T cell receptor beta chain. This entry is derived from a study of blood T cell repertoires in COVID-19. Study information: T cells, B-cell-depleted T cells, or PBMCs provided the cDNA or gDNA that served as material.

The CDR3 runs to 14 residues. Looked up from germline, CDR1 is SGHTA and CDR2 is FQGNSA. V was clipped by 4 bases and J by 2 bases, with 11 bases between them. Sequenced by immunoSEQ multiplex PCR; TCRdb stores in-frame clones only, minus some. Found here are about 99,000 clones, more than 65% of them singletons; the top ten hold 18%. Sequenced sample: peripheral blood. This sequence was found in an elderly woman with active or convalescent COVID-19. V is TRBV7-2 and J is TRBJ1-1; perhaps TRBD1 as D (5 bases). The DNA of the CDR3 is TGTGCCAGCAGCTCGACAGTAGCTAACACTGAAGCTTTCTTT. As protein: CASSSTVANTEAFF.